What follows are 27 T cell receptor beta chains derived from one specimen sequenced in a study of T cells expressing NK-cell markers (dated by TCRdb to 2020 to 2022). Library generation was performed with 5' RACE. The sequencer listed for this sample is Illumina HiSeq 2000. After the reads were reprocessed by TCRdb, one entry was made per CDR3 protein sequence, with no DNA. This sample's table carries about 430,000 distinct CDR3 sequences. Under 1.5% of the sample rests with the top ten. Source material: blood T cells: a sorted CD56 or NKG2C T cell subset, CD4+ or CD8+ T cells, or bulk PBMC T cells (not recorded which). The source of these receptors is a woman between 45 and 60 years old in good health. Donor details come from another sample of the same person, matched by shared clones.

This chain uses TRBV6-5 with TRBJ2-1; the TCRdb D gene call, TRBD2, has no DNA to confirm it. CDR1 is MNHEY and CDR2 is SVGAGI in the germline V gene. CDR3 size: 15 residues. CDR3 protein: CASSYSSGSINEQFF.

This chain uses TRBV12-3 or TRBV12-4 with TRBJ2-1; TCRdb's D gene call, TRBD2, goes unchecked for lack of DNA. The CDR3 runs to 15 residues. CDR3 sequence: CASSLGGAGNNEQFF.

The chain is built from TRBV24-1 and TRBJ2-1; TCRdb calls TRBD1, which cannot be checked without DNA. The length of the CDR3 is 13 residues. Germline V gene sequence: CDR1 KGHDR, CDR2 SFDVKD. The CDR3: CATSDLTGYEQFF.

J is TRBJ2-7 and V is TRBV12-3 or TRBV12-4; TCRdb picks TRBD2, but there is no DNA to check that call. This CDR3 comprises 18 residues. The CDR3 reads CASSGQPPGLAISYEQYF.

The chain employs TRBV20-1 and TRBJ2-1; the TCRdb call, TRBD1, lacks DNA for checking. This CDR3 region has 15 residues. CDR1 is DFQATT, CDR2 SNEGSKA, per germline (reference sequence). CDR3: CSADPGTGVGNEQFF.

The chain links TRBV7-2 to TRBJ2-2; TCRdb names TRBD1, which stays unverified in the absence of DNA. Germline values: CDR1 SGHTA, CDR2 FQGNSA. The CDR3 spans 16 residues. The chain's CDR3 is CASSWRGDANTGELFF.

The rearrangement links TRBV18 to TRBJ1-5; TCRdb selects TRBD1, and the lack of DNA leaves this call unchecked. The CDR3 runs 15 residues. The germline V gene encodes CDR1 KGHSH and CDR2 LQKENI. The CDR3 protein is CASSPIQGSNQPQHF.

The chain joins TRBV5-1 to TRBJ2-3; without DNA, the TCRdb call of TRBD1 cannot be checked. The CDR3 sequence is 15 residues long. Germline CDR1 is SGHRS and CDR2 is YFSETQ. The CDR3: CASSKTGTSTDTQYF.

V and J are TRBV29-1 and TRBJ1-2. Germline-derived CDR1 and CDR2 are SQVTM and ANQGSEA. This CDR3 is built from 14 residues. The CDR3 sequence is CSVEDGGPNYGYTF.

The chain couples TRBV12-3 or TRBV12-4 to TRBJ2-1. This CDR3 comprises 12 residues. CDR3 protein: CASSFSENEQFF.

This chain uses TRBV5-1 with TRBJ2-1; the D call of TRBD2 rests on TCRdb alone, since no DNA is present to check it. This CDR3 region has 17 residues. The germline V gene encodes CDR1 SGHRS and CDR2 YFSETQ. The CDR3 region is CASSLARGAGGPNEQFF.

The chain carries TRBV5-1 and TRBJ2-4. The CDR3 totals 16 residues. Germline values: CDR1 SGHRS, CDR2 YFSETQ. The CDR3 spells CASSHRGESSKNIQYF.

V and J are TRBV2 and TRBJ1-1. This CDR3 has 13 amino acids. Germline CDR1 reads SNHLY; CDR2 reads FYNNEI. CDR3 sequence reads: CASRGVGGTEAFF.

The chain combines TRBV15 with TRBJ2-7; TCRdb outputs TRBD1, but without DNA this stays unchecked. CDR3 size: 16 residues. Germline lookup yields CDR1 LNHNV and CDR2 YYDKDF (reference sequence). CDR3 amino acids: CATSSQTPGQRYEQYF.

The chain recombines TRBV13 with TRBJ2-7; TCRdb outputs TRBD1, but without DNA this stays unchecked. The length of the CDR3 is 14 residues. Germline CDR1 reads PRHDT; CDR2 reads FYEKMQ (reference sequence). CDR3 region: CASSLEDRVYEQYF.

The chain combines TRBV19 with TRBJ1-5. Germline values: CDR1 LNHDA, CDR2 SQIVND (reference sequence). This CDR3 is built from 13 residues. CDR3 loop: CASTAVGGQPQHF.

The chain joins TRBV25-1 to TRBJ2-1; TCRdb picks TRBD2, but there is no DNA to check that call. CDR3 length: 15 amino acids. Germline V gene data show CDR1 as MGHDK and CDR2 as SYGVNS. CDR3 residues: CASSPPGGRDNEQFF.

The chain combines TRBV4-1 with TRBJ2-3; TCRdb's D call, TRBD2, is unchecked because there is no DNA. The CDR3 is 17 residues long. CDR1 is MGHRA, CDR2 YSYEKL, per germline. This CDR3 reads CASSRIRGRQGTDTQYF.

The chain recombines TRBV11-2 with TRBJ1-1; TCRdb calls TRBD1, which cannot be checked without DNA. The CDR3 contains 15 residues. Per the germline V gene, CDR1 is SGHAT and CDR2 is FQNNGV. CDR3 amino acids: CASSIRQGMNTEAFF.

This chain connects TRBV20-1 to TRBJ2-1; TCRdb's D call of TRBD2 is untestable without DNA. Germline lookup yields CDR1 DFQATT and CDR2 SNEGSKA (reference sequence). The CDR3 is 19 residues long. CDR3 sequence reads: CSAGPSGRALGRAYNEQFF.

The rearrangement links TRBV6-4 to TRBJ2-1; as DNA is missing, the TRBD2 call by TCRdb cannot be tested. From germline, CDR1 is MRHNA and CDR2 SNTAGT. The CDR3 totals 16 residues. The CDR3 sequence: CASRADGAGGFNEQFF.

The V call is TRBV3-1, the J call TRBJ2-2; TCRdb picks TRBD2, but there is no DNA to check that call. Germline assignment: CDR1 LGHDT and CDR2 YNNKEL (reference sequence). The CDR3 consists of 14 residues. CDR3 protein: CASSQGLPTGELFF.

The rearrangement links TRBV12-3 or TRBV12-4 to TRBJ1-4. The CDR3 contains 15 residues. CDR3 sequence reads: CASSLRGQLHEKLFF.

The chain uses TRBV5-1 and TRBJ2-1; TCRdb proposes TRBD1, but this gene call is untestable without DNA. There are 15 residues in the CDR3. In germline, CDR1 is SGHRS, CDR2 YFSETQ. The CDR3 spells CASSWGGDSYNEQFF.

The chain employs TRBV5-1 and TRBJ2-7; TCRdb gives TRBD2 as the D gene, but with no DNA this cannot be confirmed. The CDR3 extends over 15 amino acids. Germline V gene lookup returns CDR1 SGHRS and CDR2 YFSETQ. The CDR3 loop reads CASSLEGRSHHEQYF. Complete variable domain (other parts from reference TRBV5-1 and TRBJ2-7): KAGVTQTPRYLIKTRGQQVTLSCSPISGHRSVSWYQQTPGQGLQFLFEYFSETQRNKGNFPGRFSGRQFSNSRSEMNVSTLELGDSALYLCASSLEGRSHHEQYFGPGTRLTVT.

The chain employs TRBV7-9 and TRBJ2-5. This CDR3 contains 14 residues. The V gene's germline CDR1 is SEHNR and CDR2 FQNEAQ (reference sequence). CDR3 protein: CASSSGSGQETQYF.

This chain uses TRBV12-3 or TRBV12-4 with TRBJ2-1; checking the TCRdb D call of TRBD2 is not possible without DNA. The CDR3 is 14 amino acids. CDR3 residues: CASMGLALYNEQFF.